This T cell receptor (beta chain) stems from a study of T cells in Graves' hyperthyroidism and ophthalmopathy. Germline CDR1 is MDHEN and CDR2 is SYDVKM. The CDR3 is 15 residues long. Trimming took off 5 bases at V and 5 bases at J, with 19 bases between the two ends. This clonotype occurred many times. What it binds is unknown. Study-level points and caveats: Model predictions of ophthalmopathy came a median 6.5 months before onset. Most expanded thyroid clonotypes above 0.001 also appeared in blood.

It was RNA transcripts that yielded the amplified TCR beta CDR3 regions. The primer set for the first-round RT-PCR of the TCR CDR3 was HTBI. Using its own MiXCR run on the multiplex PCR reads, TCRdb lists one record per CDR3 protein. Of 330,000 or so distinct CDR3 sequences listed, around 18% are singletons. The chain employs TRBV28 and TRBJ2-7; tentative D call: TRBD1 (6 bases). The sample comprised blood. The receptor was derived from a woman aged 40-49 years with Graves' ophthalmopathy. CDR3 residues: CASSTWTDADDEQYF. CDR3 bases: TGTGCCAGCAGTACCTGGACAGACGCCGACGACGAGCAGTACTTC.